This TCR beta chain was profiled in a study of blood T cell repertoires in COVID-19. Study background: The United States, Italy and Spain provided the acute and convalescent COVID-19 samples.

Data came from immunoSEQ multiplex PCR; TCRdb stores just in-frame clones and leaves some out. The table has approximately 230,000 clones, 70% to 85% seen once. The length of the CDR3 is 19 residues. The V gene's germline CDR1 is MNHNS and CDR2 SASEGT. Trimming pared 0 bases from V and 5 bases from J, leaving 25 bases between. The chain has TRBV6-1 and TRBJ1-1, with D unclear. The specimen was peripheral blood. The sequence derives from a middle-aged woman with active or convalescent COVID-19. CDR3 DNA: TGTGCCAGCAGTGAAGCGCTTCTGGGGTTGAGGGCCGTAGGGACTGAAGCTTTCTTT. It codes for CASSEALLGLRAVGTEAFF.